The 10 T cell receptor beta chains presented below share a single source sample, sequenced in a study of T cells in pancreatic ductal adenocarcinoma. No neoadjuvant therapy was given to the selected pancreatic ductal adenocarcinoma patients before their surgery. The protocol was immunoSEQ multiplex PCR, while the TCRdb copy is restricted to in-frame clones and leaves out a portion. The sample consists of roughly 100,000 clones, about 95% of them appearing once. Sequences were obtained from PBMCs. The receptors here all came from a human donor with pancreatic ductal adenocarcinoma.

V and J are TRBV28 and TRBJ2-1, with TRBD2 identical over 10 bases. V trimming: 3 bases; J trimming: 0 bases; junction bases outside the gene matches: 2. The germline gives CDR1 MDHEN, CDR2 SYDVKM. The CDR3 length is 16 residues. In DNA, the CDR3 is TGTGCCAGCAGTTTCGGGACTAGCGCCTCCTACAATGAGCAGTTCTTC. It is translated as CASSFGTSASYNEQFF.

The rearrangement links TRBV7-6 to TRBJ2-5; the D gene is possibly TRBD1 (5 bases). Germline-derived CDR1 and CDR2 are SGHVS and FNYEAQ. The CDR3 extends over 16 amino acids. V was clipped by 2 bases and J by 3 bases, with 16 bases between them. CDR3 loop: CASSLRPGILEETQYF. DNA for the CDR3: TGTGCCAGCAGCTTAAGGCCAGGGATTCTTGAAGAGACCCAGTACTTC.

The chain recombines TRBV5-1 with TRBJ2-5, with D possibly being TRBD2 (7 bases). V lost 4 bases, J lost 3 bases, and 13 bases lay in between. Looked up from germline, CDR1 is SGHRS and CDR2 is YFSETQ. This CDR3 has 14 residues. The CDR3 nucleotides are TGCGCCAGCAGCCGGAGGGGGGGGGAAGAGACCCAGTACTTC. It translates to CASSRRGGEETQYF.

CDR3 in amino acids: CASSFSGTSYEQYF. The CDR3 nucleotides are TGTGCCAGCAGCTTCAGCGGGACCTCCTACGAGCAGTACTTC. This chain connects TRBV13 to TRBJ2-7; 7 nucleotides line up with TRBD2. The germline V gene has CDR1 PRHDT and CDR2 FYEKMQ (reference sequence). The CDR3 is 14 residues long. Trimming at V came to 3 bases and at J to 0 bases, leaving 2 bases not matched to a gene. The variable domain in full, with the rest retrieved from reference TRBV13 and TRBJ2-7, is AAGVIQSPRHLIKEKRETATLKCYPIPRHDTVYWYQQGPGQDPQFLISFYEKMQSDKGSIPDRFSAQQFSDYHSELNMSSLELGDSALYFCASSFSGTSYEQYFGPGTRLTVT.

The chain links TRBV9 to TRBJ2-3, with D possibly matching TRBD1 (5 bases). Looked up from germline, CDR1 is SGDLS and CDR2 is YYNGEE. The germline V and J ends were trimmed by 3 bases and 2 bases, with 22 bases remaining between them. The CDR3 covers 18 residues. The CDR3 spells CASSAPRRGAENTDTQYF. CDR3 coding DNA: TGTGCCAGCAGCGCCCCCAGGCGTGGGGCGGAAAACACAGATACGCAGTATTTT.

In its sample, this clone was seen once. The V and J genes are TRBV5-1 and TRBJ1-1; the match to TRBD1 covers 7 bases. The V gene end was trimmed by 5 bases and the J gene end by 0 bases; junction bases not matched to a gene: 4. CDR3 length: 14 residues. Germline V CDR1 and CDR2: SGHRS, YFSETQ. The CDR3 DNA reads TGCGCCAGCAGATTACAGGGGCTGAACACTGAAGCTTTCTTT. It translates to CASRLQGLNTEAFF.

J is TRBJ2-7 and V is TRBV27; D possibly corresponds to TRBD1 (6 bases). Deletions cut 6 bases from V and 3 bases from J, with 12 bases between. The CDR3 contains 13 residues. CDR1 MNHEY and CDR2 SMNVEV come from the germline V gene (reference sequence). The CDR3 sequence: CASSNGQSYEQYF. The CDR3, as DNA: TGTGCCAGCAGCAATGGACAGAGCTACGAGCAGTACTTC.

The rearrangement joins TRBV27 to TRBJ2-1; TRBD2 matches at 8 bases. The CDR3 runs 15 residues. The V gene's germline CDR1 is MNHEY and CDR2 SMNVEV (reference sequence). Trimming at V came to 7 bases and at J to 7 bases, leaving 12 bases not matched to a gene. DNA for the CDR3: TGTGCCAGCACCCCGGGACTAGTAAGGTCGAATGAGCAGTTCTTC. Residues: CASTPGLVRSNEQFF.

This chain connects TRBV7-2 to TRBJ2-1; 11 positions match TRBD1. The ends lost 3 bases at V and 8 bases at J; junction bases unmatched: 12. The CDR3 loop spans 17 amino acids. Germline CDR1 reads SGHTA; CDR2 reads FQGNSA. The CDR3 DNA follows: TGTGCCAGCAGCTTGAGAGCCTCCGGGACAGGGGGTGATGAGCAGTTCTTC. Translating it yields CASSLRASGTGGDEQFF.

The chain has TRBV7-2 and TRBJ1-3; TRBD1 matches at 7 bases. V trimming: 6 bases; J trimming: 9 bases; junction bases outside the gene matches: 5. There are 12 residues in the CDR3. Germline V gene data show CDR1 as SGHTA and CDR2 as FQGNSA. Here the CDR3 reads CASSTYRGTIYF. For the CDR3, the DNA is TGTGCCAGCAGTACATACAGGGGCACCATATATTTT.